The present T cell receptor beta chain was sequenced within a study of T cell repertoires in cytomegalovirus infection (dated 2019 in TCRdb). For the study in its entirety: Donor HLA type was relevant to the analysis, because carriage of CMV infection together with the matching HLA type was indicated by public TCR beta signatures.

This clonotype was recorded a few times. Its specific antigen is unknown. Base qualities are missing; no much larger clone stands one base away. From cysteine to phenylalanine, the CDR3 is 13 amino acids long. Only the CDR3 part of the read is kept: 39 bases, read in frame from the first base. V gives up 1 base and J gives up 7 bases, and the segment between their germline ends measures 8 bases. As encoded in the germline V gene (reference sequence), CDR1 is MNHEY while CDR2 is SMNVEV. The listed sequencing device is Illumina HiSeq 1500. Using fastp trimming at Q25 and MiXCR clonotype assembly, TCRdb reanalyzed the public sequencing data and kept in-frame beta chains. CDR3 protein duplicates are merged, each entry listing the most common genes and DNA. The sample has 100,000 to 150,000 distinct CDR3 sequences on record, roughly a quarter of them singletons. Clones ranked in the top ten supply roughly 35% of the sample.

Beyond this particular receptor, the publication reports: Carriers of CMV infection plus the relevant HLA type were discriminated by the cumulative frequency of public TCR beta family members in the study cohort and in an independent roughly 380-donor cohort. In the ex vivo response, HLA-C-restricted CMV-specific TCR beta clonotypes were dominant, and in two of eight donors the single most frequent clonotype came from this HLA-C-restricted group.

The chain was built from TRBV27 and TRBJ2-1, and perhaps TRBD2 as D gene, on 6 matching bases. The receptor comes from a human donor in good health (CMV status not recorded). Some clones in this sample may be carry-over from other donors' samples. Sequenced: PBMCs, sequenced either directly or after in vitro stimulation (not recorded which). The CDR3 region reads CASSLFAGNEQFF. The nucleotide sequence reads TGTGCCAGCAGTTTATTTGCGGGGAATGAGCAGTTCTTC.